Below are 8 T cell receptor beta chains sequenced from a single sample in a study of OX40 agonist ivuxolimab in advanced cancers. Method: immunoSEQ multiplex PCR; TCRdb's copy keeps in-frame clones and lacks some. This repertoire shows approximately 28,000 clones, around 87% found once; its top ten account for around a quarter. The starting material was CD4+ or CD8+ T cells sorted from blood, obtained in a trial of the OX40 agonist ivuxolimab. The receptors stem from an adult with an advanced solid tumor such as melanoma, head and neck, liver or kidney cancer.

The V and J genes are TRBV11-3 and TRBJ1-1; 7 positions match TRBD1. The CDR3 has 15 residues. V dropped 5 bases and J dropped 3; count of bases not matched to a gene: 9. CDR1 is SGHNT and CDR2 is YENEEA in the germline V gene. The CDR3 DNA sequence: TGTGCCAGCAGCCTCGGGACAGTGGATGACACTGAAGCTTTCTTT. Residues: CASSLGTVDDTEAFF.

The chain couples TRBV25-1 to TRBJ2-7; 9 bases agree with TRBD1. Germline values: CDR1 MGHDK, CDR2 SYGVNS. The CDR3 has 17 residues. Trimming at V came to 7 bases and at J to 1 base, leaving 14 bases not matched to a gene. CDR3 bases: TGTGCCAGCACCCCATTGGACAGGGGCAACATTTCCTACGAGCAGTACTTC. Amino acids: CASTPLDRGNISYEQYF.

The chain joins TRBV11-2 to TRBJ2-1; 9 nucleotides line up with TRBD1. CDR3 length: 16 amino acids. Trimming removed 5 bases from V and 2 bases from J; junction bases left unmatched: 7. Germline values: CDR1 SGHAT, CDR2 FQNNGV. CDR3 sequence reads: CASSPRTGVTYNEQFF. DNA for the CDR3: TGTGCCAGCAGCCCTCGGACAGGGGTTACCTACAATGAGCAGTTCTTC.

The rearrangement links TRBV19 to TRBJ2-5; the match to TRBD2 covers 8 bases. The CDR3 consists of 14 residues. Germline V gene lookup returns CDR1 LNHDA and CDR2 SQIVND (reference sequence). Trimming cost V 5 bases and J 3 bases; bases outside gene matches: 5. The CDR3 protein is CASSATSGKETQYF. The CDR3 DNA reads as TGTGCCAGTAGTGCCACTAGCGGAAAAGAGACCCAGTACTTC.

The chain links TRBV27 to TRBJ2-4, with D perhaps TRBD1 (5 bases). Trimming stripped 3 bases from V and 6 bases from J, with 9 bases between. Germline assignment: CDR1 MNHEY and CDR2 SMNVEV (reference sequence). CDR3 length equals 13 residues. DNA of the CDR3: TGTGCCAGCAGTTTTACTCAGGGAAACATTCAGTACTTC. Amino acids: CASSFTQGNIQYF.

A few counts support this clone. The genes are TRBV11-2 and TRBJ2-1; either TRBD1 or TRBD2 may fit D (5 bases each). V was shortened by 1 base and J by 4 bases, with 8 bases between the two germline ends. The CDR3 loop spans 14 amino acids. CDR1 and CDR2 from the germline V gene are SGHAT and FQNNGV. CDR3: CASSLAGRYNEQFF. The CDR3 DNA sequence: TGTGCCAGCAGCTTAGCGGGACGGTACAATGAGCAGTTCTTC.

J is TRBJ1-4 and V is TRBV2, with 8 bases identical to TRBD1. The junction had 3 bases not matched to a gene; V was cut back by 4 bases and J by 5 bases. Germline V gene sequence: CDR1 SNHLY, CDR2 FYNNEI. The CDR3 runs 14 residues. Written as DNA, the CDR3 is TGTGCCAGCAGTGGGTGGGACAGGAATGAAAAACTGTTTTTT. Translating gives CASSGWDRNEKLFF.

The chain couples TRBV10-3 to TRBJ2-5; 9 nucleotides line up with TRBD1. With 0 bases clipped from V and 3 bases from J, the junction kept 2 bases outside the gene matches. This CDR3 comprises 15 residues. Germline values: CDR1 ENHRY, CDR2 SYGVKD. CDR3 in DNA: TGTGCCATCAGTGAGTCGGGACAGGGCAAAGAGACCCAGTACTTC. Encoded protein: CAISESGQGKETQYF.